The 7 T cell receptor beta chains below were found in one sample sequenced in a study of T cell repertoires in cytomegalovirus infection. Using its own MiXCR run on the reads, TCRdb lists one record per CDR3 protein. The sample includes about 100,000 distinct CDR3 sequences, more than 15% of them seen just once. Sequencing was carried out using PBMCs. These receptors were collected from a human donor in good health (CMV status not recorded). Some clones in this sample may be carry-over from other donors' samples.

This clonotype was seen at least ten times. The chain couples TRBV19 to TRBJ1-1, with D possibly TRBD1 on 6 matching bases. The V end was cut by 4 bases, the J end by 12 bases, with 15 bases between. The length of the CDR3 is 12 residues. CDR1 LNHDA and CDR2 SQIVND come from the germline V gene (reference sequence). The DNA of the CDR3 is TGTGCCAGTAGTAATACGGACAGAGGGACTTTCTTT. Protein sequence: CASSNTDRGTFF. The complete variable domain, with remaining parts taken from reference TRBV19 and TRBJ1-1, reads DGGITQSPKYLFRKEGQNVTLSCEQNLNHDAMYWYRQDPGQGLRLIYYSQIVNDFQKGDIAEGYSVSREKKESFPLTVTSAQKNPTAFYLCASSNTDRGTFFGQGTRLTVV.

This clonotype was counted a few times. The rearrangement uses TRBV5-4 and TRBJ1-2; D remains ambiguous. From germline, CDR1 is SGHNT and CDR2 YYREEE (reference sequence). Trimming took 1 base from V and 4 from J, leaving 8 bases between them. This CDR3 is built from 13 residues. CDR3 loop: CASSLWSSYGYTF. The CDR3 bases are TGTGCCAGCAGCTTGTGGTCCTCCTATGGCTACACCTTC. Drawing the rest from reference TRBV5-4 and TRBJ1-2, the complete variable domain is ETGVTQSPTHLIKTRGQQVTLRCSSQSGHNTVSWYQQALGQGPQFIFQYYREEENGRGNFPPRFSGLQFPNYSSELNVNALELDDSALYLCASSLWSSYGYTFGSGTRLTVV.

V is TRBV13 and J is TRBJ2-3, with 7 bases matching TRBD2. Germline lookup yields CDR1 PRHDT and CDR2 FYEKMQ (reference sequence). The CDR3 is made up of 15 amino acids. V dropped 5 bases and J dropped 5; count of bases not matched to a gene: 10. CDR3 DNA: TGTGCCAGCAGCGACAGCGGGGACGGGGGAGATACGCAGTATTTT. Encoded protein: CASSDSGDGGDTQYF.

This clonotype was observed a handful of times. The DNA of the CDR3 is TGCGCCAGCAGCTTACAGGGGTCCTACAATGAGCAGTTCTTC. Translated: CASSLQGSYNEQFF. The J gene is TRBJ2-1, the V gene TRBV5-1, with 7 bases matching TRBD1. This CDR3 region has 14 residues. V was pared by 2 bases and J by 1 base, with 0 bases of the junction left unmatched. The germline V gene has CDR1 SGHRS and CDR2 YFSETQ.

This clonotype was observed at least ten times. This chain joins TRBV2 and TRBJ2-7, with D hard to call. The V gene lost 2 bases and the J gene lost 0 bases, with 17 bases spanning the gap. Looked up from germline, CDR1 is SNHLY and CDR2 is FYNNEI. The CDR3 is 17 amino acids. The CDR3 DNA sequence: TGTGCCAGCAGTGAAAAGTCCCTCCTGCGAAGCTCCTACGAGCAGTACTTC. Its translation is CASSEKSLLRSSYEQYF.

This clonotype was counted at least ten times. The V gene is TRBV7-2, the J gene TRBJ1-5; D unresolved. V was clipped by 2 bases and J by 2 bases, with 10 bases between them. The germline V gene has CDR1 SGHTA and CDR2 FQGNSA. The length of the CDR3 is 15 residues. In DNA form, the CDR3 reads TGTGCCAGCAGCTTATCCTTTAGGGGCAATCAGCCCCAGCATTTT. Translating it yields CASSLSFRGNQPQHF.

This clonotype has a handful of counts. V gene TRBV18 combines with J gene TRBJ1-2; D call uncertain. The germline V and J ends were trimmed by 2 bases and 6 bases, with 10 bases remaining between them. Germline V gene lookup returns CDR1 KGHSH and CDR2 LQKENI. The CDR3 extends over 13 amino acids. The CDR3 DNA sequence: TGTGCCAGCTCACCAGGACCAAGGGATGGCTACACCTTC. Protein product: CASSPGPRDGYTF.